The 30 T cell receptor beta chains below all came from one sample that was sequenced in a study of PD-1 blockade in classical Hodgkin lymphoma. Every one of the patients relapsed after autologous stem cell transplantation (brentuximab vedotin exposure was variable). Produced via immunoSEQ multiplex PCR; TCRdb's table is partial and in-frame only. The sample consists of fewer than 5,000 clones, about 80% of them appearing once. Sequencing used peripheral blood mononuclear cells (PBMCs), obtained at baseline. The receptors derive from a human donor with classical Hodgkin lymphoma.

The V call is TRBV15, the J call TRBJ1-2; D call uncertain. Trimming left V 2 bases short and J 8 bases short, with 21 bases between. The germline V gene has CDR1 LNHNV and CDR2 YYDKDF (reference sequence). This CDR3 has 16 residues. DNA for the CDR3: TGTGCCACCAGCAGAAGGAATCGGGCCTCCCAAGGAGGCTACACCTTC. This codes for CATSRRNRASQGGYTF.

The rearrangement uses TRBV7-8 and TRBJ2-7; 7 positions agree with TRBD2. V dropped 1 base and J dropped 2; count of bases not matched to a gene: 2. The CDR3 totals 14 residues. Germline loops: CDR1 SGHVS, CDR2 FQNEAQ. CDR3 nucleotides: TGTGCCAGCAGCTTAGGCGGGGGTACCTACGAGCAGTACTTC. This translates into CASSLGGGTYEQYF.

The chain combines TRBV14 with TRBJ2-5; no clear D gene. CDR3 size: 14 residues. CDR1 is SGHDN and CDR2 is FVKESK in the germline V gene. V lost 0 bases and J 4 bases, leaving 9 bases between the germline ends. The chain's CDR3 is CASSQESAAETQYF. Here the CDR3 DNA reads TGTGCCAGCAGCCAAGAATCCGCCGCAGAGACCCAGTACTTC.

This sequence joins TRBV20-1 and TRBJ2-7; weak D call: TRBD2 (5 bases). With 6 bases removed from V and 7 bases from J, the gap between germline ends came to 13 bases. CDR1 is DFQATT, CDR2 SNEGSKA, per germline (reference sequence). This CDR3 has 11 residues. For the CDR3, the DNA is TGCAGTGCCGAACTAGTCATGGAGCAGTACTTC. This codes for CSAELVMEQYF.

This sequence joins TRBV4-2 and TRBJ2-7; TRBD2 matches 10 bases. The CDR3 loop spans 16 amino acids. The ends lost 4 bases at V and 6 bases at J; junction bases unmatched: 12. Germline V lookup: CDR1 LGHNA, CDR2 YNFKEQ. The CDR3, as DNA: TGTGCCAGCAGCCCCAGAGGGTCTAGCGGGAGTCTCGAGCAGTACTTC. Amino acid sequence: CASSPRGSSGSLEQYF.

This clone turned up a few times. CDR3 sequence (DNA): TGTGCCAGCAGCCGTGTAGCGGGCACAGATACGCAGTATTTT. Protein sequence: CASSRVAGTDTQYF. The chain combines TRBV7-2 with TRBJ2-3, with D tentatively TRBD2 (6 bases). The CDR3 extends over 14 amino acids. The V and J ends lost 5 bases and 1 base respectively, with 10 bases between them. Germline assignment: CDR1 SGHTA and CDR2 FQGNSA.

The table lists this clone with a few counts. This chain connects TRBV27 to TRBJ1-6, with D maybe TRBD1 (5 bases). The CDR3 consists of 14 residues. Germline V lookup: CDR1 MNHEY, CDR2 SMNVEV (reference sequence). Trimming stripped 5 bases from V and 8 bases from J, with 13 bases between. The CDR3: CASSRDPWDSPLHF. In DNA, the CDR3 is TGTGCCAGCAGTCGGGACCCGTGGGATTCACCCCTCCACTTT.

The V and J genes are TRBV18 and TRBJ2-2, with TRBD2 identical over 8 bases. The CDR3 totals 16 residues. The germline V gene has CDR1 KGHSH and CDR2 LQKENI. With 4 bases clipped from V and 5 bases from J, the junction kept 9 bases outside the gene matches. The CDR3 DNA reads TGTGCCAGCTCACACCTATCCGGGAGGGAAACCGGGGAGCTGTTTTTT. Its translation is CASSHLSGRETGELFF.

The chain carries TRBV5-1 and TRBJ2-1; 7 nucleotides agree with TRBD2. There are 14 residues in the CDR3. Germline trimming cut 5 bases from V and 2 bases from J; bases unmatched to any gene: 4. CDR1 and CDR2 (germline): SGHRS, YFSETQ. The CDR3 DNA is TGCGCCAGCAGTTGGCGGGGGACCTACAATGAGCAGTTCTTC. This gives the protein CASSWRGTYNEQFF.

This clone was found a few times. The rearrangement uses TRBV27 and TRBJ2-1, with D uncertain. The CDR3 runs to 14 residues. Germline CDR1 MNHEY, CDR2 SMNVEV (reference sequence). V was shortened by 5 bases and J by 2 bases, with 10 bases between the two germline ends. The CDR3 protein is CASSPDSTYNEQFF. CDR3 DNA sequence: TGTGCCAGCAGTCCAGACTCGACCTACAATGAGCAGTTCTTC.

The chain combines TRBV29-1 with TRBJ2-5; 8 bases fit TRBD2. Germline V gene sequence: CDR1 SQVTM, CDR2 ANQGSEA. This CDR3 has 13 residues. Germline trimming cut 5 bases from V and 5 bases from J; bases unmatched to any gene: 7. DNA for the CDR3: TGCAGCGTTTCGCGGGGGGTTGAGGAGACCCAGTACTTC. It yields the protein CSVSRGVEETQYF.

The rearrangement joins TRBV6-5 to TRBJ1-2; 7 nucleotides match TRBD1. J gave up 2 bases and V 0 bases, and 6 bases lay outside the gene matches. The germline CDR1 and CDR2 sequences are MNHEY and SVGAGI. There are 16 residues in the CDR3. The CDR3: CASSYSSPQGNYGYTF. The CDR3 region has the DNA TGTGCCAGCAGTTACTCCTCCCCACAGGGGAACTATGGCTACACCTTC.

A note on this clone: The junction differs from germline at one of its ends, possibly a read error. The chain links TRBV19 to TRBJ1-4, with TRBD1 matching over 7 bases. The CDR3 runs 14 residues. Per the germline V gene, CDR1 is LNHDA and CDR2 is SQIVND (reference sequence). The CDR3 loop reads CASSKTGTKEKLFF. DNA for the CDR3: TGTGCCAGTAGTAAGACAGGGACTAAAGAAAAACTGTTTTTT.

V gene TRBV7-3 combines with J gene TRBJ2-1, with D unresolved. From germline, CDR1 is SGHTA and CDR2 FQGTGA. V was cut by 5 bases and J by 6 bases, with 11 bases left in between. This CDR3 contains 13 residues. In nucleotides, the CDR3 is TGTGCCAGCAGCCCTCCGTCGGGCAATGAGCAGTTCTTC. It yields the protein CASSPPSGNEQFF.

This chain joins TRBV9 and TRBJ1-5, with 8 bases fitting TRBD1. The CDR3 has 15 amino acids. Germline V gene lookup returns CDR1 SGDLS and CDR2 YYNGEE. The V gene end was trimmed by 0 bases and the J gene end by 4 bases; junction bases not matched to a gene: 3. CDR3 sequence reads: CASSVDGQGNQPQHF. The CDR3 DNA follows: TGTGCCAGCAGCGTAGACGGACAGGGTAATCAGCCCCAGCATTTT. Full variable domain (remainder filled in from reference TRBV9 and TRBJ1-5): DSGVTQTPKHLITATGQRVTLRCSPRSGDLSVYWYQQSLDQGLQFLIQYYNGEERAKGNILERFSAQQFPDLHSELNLSSLELGDSALYFCASSVDGQGNQPQHFGDGTRLSIL.

V usage is TRBV29-1 and J usage is TRBJ2-1, with TRBD2 matching over 14 bases. Germline V gene sequence: CDR1 SQVTM, CDR2 ANQGSEA. J was trimmed by 8 bases and V by 8 bases; bases with no gene match: 20. The CDR3 extends over 18 amino acids. CDR3: CSHPGLAGGPNSLDEQFF. The CDR3 region has the DNA TGCAGCCACCCCGGACTAGCGGGAGGCCCCAATTCCCTCGATGAGCAGTTCTTC.

The chain links TRBV9 to TRBJ2-1; D perhaps matches TRBD1 (6 bases). The V and J ends lost 0 bases and 12 bases respectively, with 10 bases between them. This CDR3 region has 12 residues. Germline CDR1 and CDR2: SGDLS and YYNGEE. CDR3: CASSVGVGAQFF. The CDR3 DNA follows: TGTGCCAGCAGCGTAGGTGTGGGGGCGCAGTTCTTC.

The V gene is TRBV5-4, the J gene TRBJ2-1; D is possibly TRBD2 (5 bases). This CDR3 contains 13 residues. CDR1 is SGHNT, CDR2 YYREEE, per germline (reference sequence). Trimming removed 10 bases from V and 4 bases from J, with 15 bases in between. The CDR3 bases are TGTGCCTCCAGCTTGGAGGATTACAATGAGCAGTTCTTC. Translation gives CASSLEDYNEQFF.

This sequence joins TRBV6-1 and TRBJ2-3; 7 bases are a match to TRBD2. Germline V CDR1 and CDR2: MNHNS, SASEGT. Germline trimming cut 5 bases from V and 2 bases from J; bases unmatched to any gene: 4. The CDR3 is 14 amino acids. In DNA form, the CDR3 reads TGTGCCAGCAGTACTAGCGCGAACACAGATACGCAGTATTTT. Protein: CASSTSANTDTQYF.

This clone was seen a few times. This chain connects TRBV29-1 to TRBJ2-3; D is unresolved. The CDR3 runs 12 residues. Looked up from germline, CDR1 is SQVTM and CDR2 is ANQGSEA. Trimming removed 5 bases from V and 4 bases from J, with 10 bases in between. This CDR3 is CSVTPTPDTQYF. The CDR3 nucleotides are TGCAGCGTTACACCGACGCCAGATACGCAGTATTTT.

Here the CDR3 reads CASRDGVARDYGYTF. The CDR3 bases are TGTGCCAGCAGGGACGGGGTCGCCAGGGATTATGGCTACACCTTC. This chain connects TRBV7-2 to TRBJ1-2; D might be TRBD1 (5 bases). Per the germline V gene, CDR1 is SGHTA and CDR2 is FQGNSA. The ends were cut back, 6 bases at V and 5 bases at J, with 19 bases in the middle. The CDR3 runs to 15 residues.

This clone came up once. The CDR3 coding sequence is TGTGCCAGCAGCCTTGGTCATACTGGGGTGGGTGAGCAGTTCTTC. Translating it yields CASSLGHTGVGEQFF. V and J are TRBV5-5 and TRBJ2-1; no clear D gene. This CDR3 has 15 residues. Germline lookup yields CDR1 SGHKS and CDR2 YYEKEE (reference sequence). Trimming removed 4 bases at V and 9 bases at J, with 20 bases between. Looking up the rest from reference TRBV5-5 and TRBJ2-1 gives the full variable domain: DAGVTQSPTHLIKTRGQQVTLRCSPISGHKSVSWYQQVLGQGPQFIFQYYEKEERGRGNFPDRFSARQFPNYSSELNVNALLLGDSALYLCASSLGHTGVGEQFFGPGTRLTVL.

This clone was recorded a few times. The CDR3 DNA sequence: TGTGCCACCCACAGGGCATACAATGAGCAGTTCTTC. It yields the protein CATHRAYNEQFF. V is TRBV28 and J is TRBJ2-1, with D maybe TRBD1 (6 bases). CDR1 is MDHEN, CDR2 SYDVKM, per germline. The CDR3 loop spans 12 amino acids. V gave up 10 bases and J gave up 4 bases, with 11 bases separating them.

The chain uses TRBV4-2 and TRBJ1-5, with D perhaps TRBD1 (5 bases). The length of the CDR3 is 15 residues. Trimming stripped 0 bases from V and 7 bases from J, with 13 bases between. CDR1 is LGHNA, CDR2 YNFKEQ, per germline. The CDR3 DNA reads TGTGCCAGCAGCCAAGATTGGGGGGATTACCAGCCCCAGCATTTT. Amino acid sequence: CASSQDWGDYQPQHF.

This clone was counted a single time. This chain uses TRBV6-1 with TRBJ2-2; D is unclear. The length of the CDR3 is 15 residues. The germline CDR1 and CDR2 sequences are MNHNS and SASEGT. Trimming left V 7 bases short and J 1 base short, with 13 bases between. The CDR3 bases are TGTGCCAGCATGCCCAAAGGTTTGAACACCGGGGAGCTGTTTTTT. Translating gives CASMPKGLNTGELFF.

The chain is built from TRBV6-6 and TRBJ1-3; D is unresolved. This CDR3 has 14 residues. CDR1 is MNHNY and CDR2 is SVGAGI in the germline V gene (reference sequence). V was pared by 0 bases and J by 4 bases, with 7 bases between. CDR3 region: CASSYSEAGNTIYF. The CDR3 DNA sequence: TGTGCCAGCAGTTACTCGGAAGCGGGAAACACCATATATTTT.

The chain recombines TRBV7-9 with TRBJ2-7; D is perhaps TRBD2 (5 bases). V was trimmed by 4 bases and J by 4 bases, leaving 14 bases between them. The CDR3 has 14 amino acids. In germline, CDR1 is SEHNR, CDR2 FQNEAQ (reference sequence). CDR3 DNA: TGTGCCAGCAGCTCCTCGAGGGATAGGTACGAGCAGTACTTC. Its protein product is CASSSSRDRYEQYF.

This chain links TRBV12-5 with TRBJ2-1; 11 nucleotides match TRBD2. CDR1 and CDR2 from the germline V gene are LGHNT and FRNRAP. Trimming removed 0 bases from V and 5 bases from J; junction bases left unmatched: 12. CDR3 length: 19 residues. The DNA of the CDR3 is TGTGCTAGTGGTTTGGTACAGGGGGGGGGACTAGCGGAACACAATGAGCAGTTCTTC. Protein sequence: CASGLVQGGGLAEHNEQFF.

In its sample, this clone was seen once. The chain carries TRBV5-6 and TRBJ2-7, with no clear D. Trimming took 1 base from V and 1 from J, leaving 6 bases between them. Germline V lookup: CDR1 SGHDT, CDR2 YYEEEE. CDR3 size: 13 residues. The CDR3 here is CASSLKVSYEQYF. The CDR3 DNA is TGTGCCAGCAGCTTGAAGGTATCCTACGAGCAGTACTTC.

The chain joins TRBV13 to TRBJ2-3; 13 bases are a match to TRBD2. V gave up 4 bases and J gave up 5 bases; unmatched junction bases: 12. The CDR3 covers 18 residues. Germline V gene lookup returns CDR1 PRHDT and CDR2 FYEKMQ (reference sequence). The CDR3 DNA sequence: TGTGCCAGCAGCTCTAGGACCGGGACTAGCGGGGACGGAGATACGCAGTATTTT. It encodes CASSSRTGTSGDGDTQYF.